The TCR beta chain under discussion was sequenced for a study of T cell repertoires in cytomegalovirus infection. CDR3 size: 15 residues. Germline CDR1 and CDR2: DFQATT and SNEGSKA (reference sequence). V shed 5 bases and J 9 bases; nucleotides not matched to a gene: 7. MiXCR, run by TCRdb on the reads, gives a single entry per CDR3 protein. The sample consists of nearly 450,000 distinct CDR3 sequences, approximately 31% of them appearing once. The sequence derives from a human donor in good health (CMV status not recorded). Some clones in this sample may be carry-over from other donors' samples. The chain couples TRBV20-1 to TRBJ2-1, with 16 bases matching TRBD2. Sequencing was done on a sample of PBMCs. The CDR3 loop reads CSAPRGTSGGAEQFF. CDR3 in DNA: TGCAGTGCTCCTCGTGGGACTAGCGGGGGGGCTGAGCAGTTCTTC.